This entry features one T cell receptor (beta chain) sequence. This sample was included in a study of blood T cell repertoires in COVID-19. Study-level information: The United States, Italy and Spain provided the acute and convalescent COVID-19 samples. Sources were T cells, B-cell-depleted T cells, or PBMCs; the material itself was cDNA or gDNA.

Per the original data handling: Reference gene primer amplification gave estimated nucleated cell counts. Repertoires were generated with immunoSEQ multiplex PCR, while TCRdb's copy carries only in-frame clones and drops some. V, J and clone size reflect that table, while D and trimming were determined from the DNA. Altogether 200,000 to 250,000 clones are present, 80% to 90% being singletons, with the ten largest covering more than 5.5%. CDR1 GTSNPN and CDR2 SVGIG come from the germline V gene (reference sequence). J gave up 5 bases and V 3 bases, and 10 bases lay outside the gene matches. The CDR3 has 15 amino acids.

Input material: peripheral blood. The J gene is TRBJ2-1, the V gene TRBV30; 7 bases are a match to TRBD1. The sequence was obtained from an elderly man with acute or convalescent COVID-19. CDR3 sequence: CAWRKAGGDHNEQFF. The DNA for the CDR3 is TGTGCCTGGAGAAAGGCAGGGGGAGACCACAATGAGCAGTTCTTC. The full variable domain, in which reference TRBV30 and TRBJ2-1 provide the parts outside the CDR3, is SQTIHQWPATLVQPVGSPLSLECTVEGTSNPNLYWYRQAAGRGLQLLFYSVGIGQISSEVPQNLSASRPQDRQFILSSKKLLLSDSGFYLCAWRKAGGDHNEQFFGPGTRLTVL.